This is a list of T cell receptor beta chains from one sample in a study of early T cells in non-severe SARS-CoV-2 infection. TCRdb reanalysed the 5' RACE reads using MiXCR and keeps one entry per CDR3 protein. The sample carries under 35,000 distinct CDR3 sequences, about 5.2% recorded once. The specimen sequenced was whole blood. All receptors come from an adult who was a healthcare worker with PCR-confirmed SARS-CoV-2 infection or an uninfected control (not recorded which). CDR3s include the opening cysteine and the closing phenylalanine or tryptophan. A D gene is named only where the DNA matches it firmly. Part of the rows lack a size; the others show once, few, many or a class for expanded clones.

V gene	clone size	J gene	D gene	CDR3 DNA	CDR3 protein
TRBV7-2	medium-sized	TRBJ2-3	NA	TGTGCCAGCACTCTCGTGCCAGATACGCAGTATTTT	CASTLVPDTQYF
TRBV4-3	few	TRBJ2-5	TRBD2	TGCGCCAGCAGCCGGGAACTAGCGGGGGGCAGGACCCAGTACTTC	CASSRELAGGRTQYF
TRBV6-2/TRBV6-3	many	TRBJ2-7	NA	TGTGCCAGCAGCCGCGACAGGTGGACGGTCTACGAGCAGTACTTC	CASSRDRWTVYEQYF
TRBV6-2/TRBV6-3	few	TRBJ2-1	NA	TGTGCCAGCATGGTCGGCGGGATCTCCTACAATGAGCAGTTCTTC	CASMVGGISYNEQFF
TRBV7-2	NA	TRBJ1-5	NA	TGTGCCAGCAGTACCGAGGGTCACCAGCCCCAGCATTTT	CASSTEGHQPQHF
TRBV7-9	NA	TRBJ1-2	NA	TGTGCCAGCAGCTTCCTAAGTGACGACTACACCTTC	CASSFLSDDYTF
TRBV6-5	many	TRBJ2-7	TRBD2	TGTGCCAGCAGCCCCCGGACTAGCGGGAGAGGGTACGAGCAGTACTTC	CASSPRTSGRGYEQYF
TRBV18	many	TRBJ1-1	NA	TGTGCCAGCTCACCTGAGGACAAGGTTTTCTTT	CASSPEDKVFF
TRBV27	few	TRBJ2-7	NA	TGTGCCAGCAGGGCCCCGGGGGTCCACGAGCAGTACTTC	CASRAPGVHEQYF
TRBV6-2/TRBV6-3	many	TRBJ2-1	TRBD2	TGTGCCAGCAGTTATGAAGAAGGGACTAGCGGGAGTAACAATGAGCAGTTCTTC	CASSYEEGTSGSNNEQFF
TRBV12-3/TRBV12-4	many	TRBJ2-2	NA	TGTGCCAGCACTCTAGAGAACACCGGGGAGCTGTTTTTT	CASTLENTGELFF
TRBV5-6	many	TRBJ2-7	TRBD1	TGTGCCAGCAGCTTGGTTCAGGGGGCTAGCTCCTACGAGCAGTACTTC	CASSLVQGASSYEQYF
TRBV6-2/TRBV6-3	many	TRBJ1-1	TRBD1	TGTGCCAGCAGTTACACCGGACAGGGGGCTTTCGGTGCTTTCTTT	CASSYTGQGAFGAFF
TRBV4-3	many	TRBJ2-3	NA	TGCGCCAGCAGCCAAGGTCTAGGGGGGAGCACAGATACGCAGTATTTT	CASSQGLGGSTDTQYF
TRBV27	many	TRBJ2-5	TRBD2	TGTGCCAGCAGGAGACTAGCAGGAGAGACCCAGTACTTC	CASRRLAGETQYF
TRBV6-5	NA	TRBJ1-6	NA	TGTGCCAGCAGCTCGGAAAGGGGGAACTCACCCCTCCACTTT	CASSSERGNSPLHF
TRBV24-1	many	TRBJ2-1	NA	TGTGCCACCAGTGAACAGGGATACAATGAGCAGTTCTTC	CATSEQGYNEQFF